These 12 T cell receptor beta chains originate from one sample sequenced in a study of T-cell reconstitution after alpha-beta-depleted transplantation in children. Preparation of the TCRbeta library used unique molecular identifiers. TCRdb recomputed calls from the PCR reads with MiXCR, one row per CDR3 protein. The sample shows some 490,000 distinct CDR3 sequences, approximately 12% of them seen only once. The sample here was PBMCs from the stem cell graft donor, taken from the stem cell graft. The receptors shown here come from a human donor who donated a stem cell graft to a child with combined immunodeficiency.

This clonotype showed up just a few times. The genes are TRBV2 and TRBJ2-5, with 7 bases lining up with TRBD1. CDR3 length: 15 residues. J was trimmed by 5 bases and V by 2 bases; bases with no gene match: 8. From germline, CDR1 is SNHLY and CDR2 FYNNEI. The CDR3 region has the DNA TGTGCCAGCAGTGAATATGGCCAGGGGGAGGAGACCCAGTACTTC. It specifies CASSEYGQGEETQYF.

The gene calls are TRBV7-8 and TRBJ2-7; TRBD1 might be the D (6 bases). The CDR3 covers 13 residues. CDR1 SGHVS and CDR2 FQNEAQ come from the germline V gene. Trimming removed 5 bases at V and 2 bases at J, with 10 bases between. The CDR3 loop is CASSRQETYEQYF. In DNA form, the CDR3 reads TGTGCCAGCAGCCGACAGGAGACCTACGAGCAGTACTTC.

The chain carries TRBV6-5 and TRBJ1-4, with D perhaps matching TRBD1 (5 bases). The CDR3 extends over 14 amino acids. From germline, CDR1 is MNHEY and CDR2 SVGAGI. Between the trimmed V and J ends, which lost 1 base and 6 bases, there was a span of 9 bases. The CDR3: CASSYWGLDEKLFF. Written as DNA, the CDR3 is TGTGCCAGCAGTTACTGGGGCTTGGATGAAAAACTGTTTTTT.

In DNA, the CDR3 is TGCGCCAGCAGCCAACGTCTTTCCTACGAGCAGTACTTC. It encodes CASSQRLSYEQYF. V and J are TRBV4-1 and TRBJ2-7; no clear D. Germline V gene sequence: CDR1 MGHRA, CDR2 YSYEKL. Trimming pared 2 bases from V and 1 base from J, leaving 6 bases between. This CDR3 region has 13 residues.

The rearrangement uses TRBV2 and TRBJ2-2, with 10 bases matching TRBD1. Per the germline V gene, CDR1 is SNHLY and CDR2 is FYNNEI. Germline trimming cut 7 bases from V and 4 bases from J; bases unmatched to any gene: 9. The CDR3 extends over 16 amino acids. The CDR3: CASTEDRGRGTGELFF. CDR3 in DNA: TGTGCCAGCACCGAAGACAGGGGGCGCGGCACCGGGGAGCTGTTTTTT. The variable domain in full, completed from reference TRBV2 and TRBJ2-2, reads EPEVTQTPSHQVTQMGQEVILRCVPISNHLYFYWYRQILGQKVEFLVSFYNNEISEKSEIFDDQFSVERPDGSNFTLKIRSTKLEDSAMYFCASTEDRGRGTGELFFGEGSRLTVL.

This clonotype was detected ten times or more. The V call is TRBV6-4, the J call TRBJ2-1, with D possibly matching TRBD1 (6 bases). This CDR3 comprises 15 residues. Trimming cost V 2 bases and J 3 bases, with 11 bases left between them. Germline CDR1 MRHNA, CDR2 SNTAGT. CDR3 region: CASSDGSGDYNEQFF. CDR3 DNA: TGTGCCAGCAGTGACGGGTCAGGGGACTACAATGAGCAGTTCTTC.

This clonotype was recorded many times. V usage is TRBV9 and J usage is TRBJ1-5; D may be TRBD1 (6 bases). Germline V gene data show CDR1 as SGDLS and CDR2 as YYNGEE. The CDR3 is 17 amino acids. The V end was cut by 2 bases, the J end by 9 bases, with 24 bases between. CDR3 DNA: TGTGCCAGCAGCGTTGGACTGCTCGGGGACGAGGGGGGGCCCCAGCATTTT. This gives the protein CASSVGLLGDEGGPQHF.

The chain has TRBV7-8 and TRBJ2-1; D unclear. V was cut by 0 bases and J by 6 bases, with 12 bases left in between. Germline lookup yields CDR1 SGHVS and CDR2 FQNEAQ. This CDR3 has 15 amino acids. The CDR3 loop is CASSLAKSPRNEQFF. The CDR3 region has the DNA TGTGCCAGCAGCTTAGCGAAGAGCCCCCGCAATGAGCAGTTCTTC.

The rearrangement joins TRBV25-1 to TRBJ2-2; 11 positions agree with TRBD2. Germline loops: CDR1 MGHDK, CDR2 SYGVNS. The CDR3 has 19 amino acids. Trimming at V came to 8 bases and at J to 5 bases, leaving 19 bases not matched to a gene. CDR3 loop: CASYAEGLAGNRGTGELFF. CDR3 coding DNA: TGTGCCAGCTATGCCGAAGGACTAGCGGGTAACAGAGGGACCGGGGAGCTGTTTTTT.

This clonotype was seen only a few times. The V and J genes are TRBV5-5 and TRBJ2-7, with a weak D call TRBD2 (5 bases). The CDR3 consists of 14 residues. Per the germline V gene, CDR1 is SGHKS and CDR2 is YYEKEE (reference sequence). Trimming removed 3 bases from V and 6 bases from J, with 16 bases in between. The CDR3 bases are TGTGCCAGCAGCTGGGTCTTGGGAGTATCCGAGCAGTACTTC. Amino acid sequence: CASSWVLGVSEQYF.

This clonotype was seen at least ten times. The chain carries TRBV7-8 and TRBJ1-5; D gene ambiguous. The CDR3 runs to 14 residues. V lost 4 bases to trimming and J lost 5 bases, with 12 bases between them. Germline values: CDR1 SGHVS, CDR2 FQNEAQ. For the CDR3, the DNA is TGTGCCAGCAGCTCCCTGGGCCGGGATCAGCCCCAGCATTTT. Its translation is CASSSLGRDQPQHF. Complete variable domain (other parts from reference TRBV7-8 and TRBJ1-5): GAGVSQSPRYKVAKRGQDVALRCDPISGHVSLFWYQQALGQGPEFLTYFQNEAQLDKSGLPSDRFFAERPEGSVSTLKIQRTQQEDSAVYLCASSSLGRDQPQHFGDGTRLSIL.

This clonotype was counted only a few times. This chain links TRBV5-1 with TRBJ2-2; D perhaps matches TRBD1 (6 bases). Germline CDR1 reads SGHRS; CDR2 reads YFSETQ. This CDR3 region has 13 residues. V was cut by 4 bases and J by 6 bases, with 10 bases left in between. The CDR3 nucleotides are TGCGCCAGCAGCGCTACAGGGTCCGGGGAGCTGTTTTTT. As protein: CASSATGSGELFF.